The 25 T cell receptor beta chains in this list originate from one sample, sequenced in a study of blood T cell repertoires in COVID-19. Sequencing was performed with immunoSEQ multiplex PCR; in TCRdb, only in-frame clones are kept and a portion is missing. The data show over 150,000 clones, with 85% to 90% seen just once and less than 3% held by the top ten. The sample taken for sequencing was peripheral blood. Receptors were obtained from a man aged 35 to 55 with active or convalescent COVID-19.

This clone appeared once. The chain is built from TRBV5-8 and TRBJ1-2; D perhaps matches TRBD1 (6 bases). The V gene lost 4 bases and the J gene lost 8 bases, with 18 bases spanning the gap. Germline values: CDR1 SGHTS, CDR2 YDEGEE. The CDR3 extends over 14 amino acids. The CDR3 loop reads CASSTHPTGRGYTF. For the CDR3, the DNA is TGTGCCAGCAGCACCCACCCGACAGGTCGGGGCTACACCTTC.

A word on this clone: The sample contains more than one DNA sequence encoding this CDR3. The chain recombines TRBV6-5 with TRBJ1-2; 11 bases are a match to TRBD1. In germline, CDR1 is MNHEY, CDR2 SVGAGI. V was pared by 0 bases and J by 4 bases, with 4 bases of the junction left unmatched. The CDR3 extends over 16 amino acids. CDR3 in DNA: TGTGCCAGCAGTTACTCCAGGACAGGGGGCGGCTATGGCTACACCTTC. Amino acid sequence: CASSYSRTGGGYGYTF.

The rearrangement uses TRBV6-1 and TRBJ1-1, with D hard to call. Trimming removed 1 base at V and 0 bases at J, with 6 bases between. CDR3 length equals 14 residues. Germline lookup yields CDR1 MNHNS and CDR2 SASEGT. The CDR3 loop reads CASSEGSVNTEAFF. CDR3 nucleotide sequence: TGTGCCAGCAGTGAAGGATCGGTGAACACTGAAGCTTTCTTT.

In its sample, this clone was seen many times. J is TRBJ2-7 and V is TRBV6-5, with 8 bases aligning to TRBD2. V was pared by 5 bases and J by 6 bases, with 12 bases of the junction left unmatched. Germline V gene sequence: CDR1 MNHEY, CDR2 SVGAGI. This CDR3 spans 15 amino acids. The CDR3 DNA is TGTGCCAGCAGTCAAACCGGGACTAGAGTCTCCGAGCAGTACTTC. It encodes CASSQTGTRVSEQYF.

On this clone itself: Distinct nucleotide sequences in the sample also encode this CDR3. The V gene is TRBV19, the J gene TRBJ1-1; TRBD1 is a possible D gene (5 bases). The CDR3 consists of 12 residues. The V end lost 3 bases, the J end lost 7 bases, and 9 bases lay between the germline ends. Germline loops: CDR1 LNHDA, CDR2 SQIVND (reference sequence). CDR3 amino acids: CASSIAGGEAFF. CDR3 in DNA: TGTGCCAGTAGTATCGCGGGGGGTGAAGCTTTCTTT.

This chain connects TRBV28 to TRBJ1-4, with TRBD1 matching over 7 bases. Germline lookup yields CDR1 MDHEN and CDR2 SYDVKM. The ends lost 11 bases at V and 7 bases at J; junction bases unmatched: 10. This CDR3 region has 13 residues. The CDR3 is CAWRRQGAEKLFF. CDR3 DNA: TGTGCCTGGAGGAGACAGGGAGCTGAAAAACTGTTTTTT.

This clone is a singleton in its sample. The J gene is TRBJ2-6, the V gene TRBV3-1 (or the pseudogene TRBV3-2); TRBD2 might be the D (5 bases). The V end was cut by 4 bases, the J end by 0 bases, with 7 bases between. The CDR3 is made up of 15 amino acids. Germline V gene sequence: CDR1 LGHDT, CDR2 YNNKEL (reference sequence). The CDR3 sequence is CASSRGSSGANVLTF. CDR3 nucleotide sequence: TGTGCCAGCAGCCGAGGGAGCTCTGGGGCCAACGTCCTGACTTTC.

This chain links TRBV14 with TRBJ1-6; a possible D gene is TRBD1 (5 bases). The germline CDR1 and CDR2 sequences are SGHDN and FVKESK. CDR3 length: 15 residues. V was shortened by 5 bases and J by 9 bases, with 17 bases between the two germline ends. The CDR3: CASSARGGAGSPLHF. CDR3 nucleotides: TGTGCCAGCAGCGCCCGTGGCGGGGCGGGTTCACCCCTCCACTTT.

The rearrangement links TRBV16 to TRBJ1-6, with D unclear. Trimming left V 0 bases short and J 8 bases short, with 5 bases between. The CDR3 loop spans 13 amino acids. CDR1 is KGHSY and CDR2 is FQNENV in the germline V gene. CDR3 residues: CASSQSADSPLHF. DNA of the CDR3: TGTGCCAGCAGCCAATCGGCCGATTCACCCCTCCACTTT.

The J gene is TRBJ1-2, the V gene TRBV21-1; TRBD1, the table's D call, lacks a check against the DNA. TRBV21-1 corresponds to a pseudogene. The CDR3 runs 14 residues. As DNA, the CDR3 is TGTGCCAGCAGCCTCAGACAGGGTGAAAGTGGCTACACCTTC. Translation: CASSLRQGESGYTF.

The genes are TRBV12-3 or TRBV12-4 and TRBJ1-4; maybe TRBD1 (6 bases). V lost 6 bases to trimming and J lost 5 bases, with 10 bases between them. The CDR3 length is 13 residues. The CDR3 sequence: CASSSDRNEKLFF. The CDR3 DNA follows: TGTGCCAGCAGCTCAGACAGGAATGAAAAACTGTTTTTT.

The rearrangement uses TRBV5-1 and TRBJ1-1; weak D call: TRBD1 (5 bases). The V end lost 4 bases, the J end lost 3 bases, and 16 bases lay between the germline ends. Germline V gene data show CDR1 as SGHRS and CDR2 as YFSETQ. The CDR3 is made up of 15 amino acids. CDR3 in DNA: TGCGCCAGCAGCCGAGAAGGGGCAGAGCACACTGAAGCTTTCTTT. Translation: CASSREGAEHTEAFF.

The chain couples TRBV12-3 or TRBV12-4 to TRBJ2-1, with TRBD1 matching over 9 bases. CDR3 length equals 13 residues. V shed 8 bases and J 6 bases; nucleotides not matched to a gene: 5. The CDR3 region has the DNA TGTGCCAGCCTGGGACAGGGCCCCAATGAGCAGTTCTTC. Residues: CASLGQGPNEQFF.

This clone was observed a few times. Here the CDR3 DNA reads TGTGCCAGCAGCTTAAGACAGGCCCACGAGCAGTACTTC. Amino acid sequence: CASSLRQAHEQYF. V is TRBV7-2 and J is TRBJ2-7, with a tentative D call TRBD1 (6 bases). V lost 2 bases and J lost 5, with 10 bases in between. Germline assignment: CDR1 SGHTA and CDR2 FQGNSA. This CDR3 region has 13 residues.

V is TRBV4-3 and J is TRBJ2-1; D remains unclear. The CDR3 sequence is 13 residues long. Germline CDR1 LGHNA, CDR2 YSLEER. V lost 1 base to trimming and J lost 8 bases, with 9 bases between them. CDR3 in DNA: TGCGCCAGCAGCCAAGTCCAACGGGATGAGCAGTTCTTC. Translation: CASSQVQRDEQFF.

The V call is TRBV7-9, the J call TRBJ1-1, with D tentatively TRBD1 (5 bases). The ends were cut back, 3 bases at V and 2 bases at J, with 10 bases in the middle. The V gene's germline CDR1 is SEHNR and CDR2 FQNEAQ (reference sequence). This CDR3 is 14 amino acids long. CDR3 amino acids: CASSFRGQNTEAFF. The CDR3, as DNA: TGTGCCAGCAGCTTTCGAGGACAAAACACTGAAGCTTTCTTT.

Here the CDR3 reads CASGQSSGNTIYF. For the CDR3, the DNA is TGTGCCAGCGGACAGAGCTCTGGAAACACCATATATTTT. This chain uses TRBV2 with TRBJ1-3; maybe TRBD1 (6 bases). Deletions cut 8 bases from V and 0 bases from J, with 8 bases between. Germline V CDR1 and CDR2: SNHLY, FYNNEI. There are 13 residues in the CDR3. The whole variable domain, remainder taken from reference TRBV2 and TRBJ1-3, is EPEVTQTPSHQVTQMGQEVILRCVPISNHLYFYWYRQILGQKVEFLVSFYNNEISEKSEIFDDQFSVERPDGSNFTLKIRSTKLEDSAMYFCASGQSSGNTIYFGEGSWLTVV.

This chain links TRBV7-9 with TRBJ2-7; D possibly corresponds to TRBD1 (6 bases). The CDR3 has 16 residues. Trimming cost V 5 bases and J 3 bases, with 20 bases left between them. Germline values: CDR1 SEHNR, CDR2 FQNEAQ (reference sequence). CDR3 in DNA: TGTGCCAGCAGCCCCGGGGCAGGGAAGGGGGACTACGAGCAGTACTTC. Protein sequence: CASSPGAGKGDYEQYF.

This clone was counted once. The J gene is TRBJ1-4, the V gene TRBV6-1; D gene unclear. Germline V gene sequence: CDR1 MNHNS, CDR2 SASEGT. V lost 2 bases and J lost 7, with 8 bases in between. The CDR3 length is 13 residues. DNA of the CDR3: TGTGCCAGCAGTGAAATAGGAGTTGAAAAACTGTTTTTT. It translates to CASSEIGVEKLFF.

The chain uses TRBV4-1 and TRBJ2-5; 9 nucleotides agree with TRBD1. The CDR3 is made up of 15 amino acids. Germline loops: CDR1 MGHRA, CDR2 YSYEKL. V lost 1 base, J lost 5 bases, and 5 bases stayed unmatched. The CDR3 is CASSQVYDRGETQYF. The DNA for the CDR3 is TGCGCCAGCAGCCAAGTTTATGACAGGGGGGAGACCCAGTACTTC.

This rearrangement joins TRBV14 to TRBJ1-6; tentatively, D is TRBD1 (5 bases). Germline V gene sequence: CDR1 SGHDN, CDR2 FVKESK. V lost 4 bases, J lost 7 bases, and 14 bases lay in between. There are 15 residues in the CDR3. In nucleotides, the CDR3 is TGTGCCAGCAGCCCGCCAGGGTTGGGGAATTCACCCCTCCACTTT. This codes for CASSPPGLGNSPLHF.

This chain links TRBV4-3 with TRBJ2-2, with 9 bases aligning to TRBD1. This CDR3 comprises 17 residues. The V and J ends lost 4 bases and 6 bases, in that order; junction bases with no gene match: 12. Germline CDR1 and CDR2: LGHNA and YSLEER. This CDR3 is CASSPDLWTGVPGELFF. The CDR3 DNA sequence: TGCGCCAGCAGCCCGGATCTATGGACAGGGGTCCCCGGGGAGCTGTTTTTT.

This clone was observed a single time. V is TRBV18 and J is TRBJ1-5, with 8 bases aligning to TRBD1. J was trimmed by 1 base and V by 4 bases; bases with no gene match: 6. This CDR3 has 16 amino acids. From germline, CDR1 is KGHSH and CDR2 LQKENI. Here the CDR3 reads CASSRGQGFSNQPQHF. The CDR3 DNA sequence: TGTGCCAGCTCACGTGGACAGGGTTTCAGCAATCAGCCCCAGCATTTT.

The V call is TRBV24-1, the J call TRBJ2-7; TRBD2 aligns across 7 bases. V trimming: 2 bases; J trimming: 2 bases; junction bases outside the gene matches: 5. This CDR3 has 15 amino acids. Per germline, CDR1 KGHDR and CDR2 SFDVKD. In nucleotides, the CDR3 is TGTGCCACCAGTGATTCTAGCGGAAAGACCTACGAGCAGTACTTC. Its translation is CATSDSSGKTYEQYF.

This rearrangement joins TRBV29-1 to TRBJ1-1; D is possibly TRBD1 (5 bases). Germline CDR1 reads SQVTM; CDR2 reads ANQGSEA. V lost 7 bases, J lost 1 base, and 13 bases lay in between. The CDR3 is 13 residues long. CDR3 coding DNA: TGCAGCGGTGCAACAGGACCGAACACTGAAGCTTTCTTT. Translated, it gives CSGATGPNTEAFF. The full variable domain, completed using reference TRBV29-1 and TRBJ1-1, is SAVISQKPSRDICQRGTSLTIQCQVDSQVTMMFWYRQQPGQSLTLIATANQGSEATYESGFVIDKFPISRPNLTFSTLTVSNMSPEDSSIYLCSGATGPNTEAFFGQGTRLTVV.